A selection of T cell receptor beta chains follows, all from one sample in a study of T-cell reconstitution after alpha-beta-depleted transplantation in children. TCRdb analysed the PCR reads with MiXCR anew, one entry per CDR3 protein. The table has about 300,000 distinct CDR3 sequences, roughly 7.8% seen once; the top ten hold over 7.5%. Specimen: peripheral blood, collected 360 days after TCRalphabeta/CD19-depleted stem cell transplant. The receptors here all came from a female patient aged 2 to 10 who had a stem cell transplant for Fanconi anemia, so the T cells may come from the graft donor. Both conserved end residues are part of each CDR3. D genes are given only for firm matches.

CDR3: CSVETIWQGYGYTF
D: .
V: TRBV29-1

CDR3: CASSLQGMYTGELFF
D: .
V: TRBV5-1

CDR3: CASSLAWTSDHTDTQYF
D: TRBD2
V: TRBV7-2

CDR3: CSARDQNSYGYTF
D: .
V: TRBV20-1

CDR3: CASSLAATGTQTYEQYF
D: .
V: TRBV7-6

CDR3: CASSPRLNLNEQFF
D: .
V: TRBV14

CDR3: CSAPYSTGTDTQYF
D: .
V: TRBV20-1

CDR3: CSTRDRGRVDGYTF
D: TRBD1
V: TRBV29-1

CDR3: CASSLAEDRGNSPLHF
D: TRBD1
V: TRBV7-2

CDR3: CASSEGLAEGVTQYF
D: TRBD2
V: TRBV11-3

CDR3: CASRARGNTGELFF
D: .
V: TRBV28

CDR3: CATSREWGWDAQETQYF
D: .
V: TRBV15

CDR3: CASSPHTQETQYF
D: .
V: TRBV5-1

CDR3: CASSLRAESSGNTIYF
D: .
V: TRBV4-3

CDR3: CAFSRKVKTRLSADTQYF
D: .
V: TRBV2

CDR3: CASSRDRTGNTIYF
D: TRBD1
V: TRBV5-1

CDR3: CASSLGINNEQFF
D: .
V: TRBV7-7

CDR3: CASSFRTSGGTGELFF
D: TRBD2
V: TRBV28

CDR3: CASSLSVMNTEAFF
D: .
V: TRBV7-2

CDR3: CASSFFGTGGFNEQFF
D: TRBD1
V: TRBV5-6

CDR3: CSARPDTNYGYTF
D: .
V: TRBV20-1

CDR3: CSVAQGAGAKNIQYF
D: .
V: TRBV20-1

CDR3: CASSLMTSGDNEQFF
D: TRBD2
V: TRBV12-3/TRBV12-4

CDR3: CASSVSTTGPETQYF
D: TRBD1
V: TRBV9

CDR3: CASSGSYEQYF
D: .
V: TRBV3-1

CDR3: CSVLAGGYNEQFF
D: TRBD1
V: TRBV29-1

CDR3: CSVVRWPYEQYF
D: .
V: TRBV29-1

CDR3: CASSVEGLAGSWNEQFF
D: TRBD2
V: TRBV9

CDR3: CASSKGSSGANVLTF
D: .
V: TRBV7-2

CDR3: CSARDFQGRFVSGSVSGEQYF
D: TRBD2
V: TRBV20-1

CDR3: CASSFRGAESGYTF
D: .
V: TRBV6-2/TRBV6-3

CDR3: CASSQIAGRIQETQYF
D: .
V: TRBV4-2

CDR3: CATSRDKRGHEQFF
D: .
V: TRBV15

CDR3: CASSQNTDTQYF
D: .
V: TRBV12-3/TRBV12-4

CDR3: CAITPSGGIYEQYF
D: TRBD2
V: TRBV10-3

CDR3: CSTPDRTYEQYF
D: .
V: TRBV20-1

CDR3: CASTVIPRGTDTQYF
D: .
V: TRBV5-1

CDR3: CATSRDAPLSYGYTF
D: .
V: TRBV15

CDR3: CASSSIRLAGAHEQYF
D: TRBD2
V: TRBV7-6

CDR3: CATSDGQGLETDTQYF
D: TRBD1
V: TRBV24-1

CDR3: CASSGGPFLNSGANVLTF
D: .
V: TRBV9

CDR3: CASRISGGAYNEQFF
D: TRBD2
V: TRBV19

CDR3: CSATLDTYEQYF
D: .
V: TRBV20-1

CDR3: CASSLGDSAYNEQFF
D: TRBD1
V: TRBV11-2

CDR3: CASRLPPPGASSYNEQFF
D: .
V: TRBV5-1

CDR3: CATSPSGGAYEQFF
D: TRBD2
V: TRBV24-1

CDR3: CASSRGTGRWEQFF
D: TRBD1
V: TRBV28

CDR3: CASSLGTGNNQPQHF
D: TRBD1
V: TRBV12-3/TRBV12-4

CDR3: CASTALDSTDTQYF
D: .
V: TRBV14

CDR3: CSASARAEYF
D: .
V: TRBV20-1

CDR3: CASSRSGLAGELFF
D: .
V: TRBV14

CDR3: CASSWDRGRNEQFF
D: TRBD1
V: TRBV7-2

CDR3: CASRGGGQTQYF
D: .
V: TRBV7-9

CDR3: CASSLFNTGQTNNEQFF
D: TRBD1
V: TRBV13

CDR3: CASSLGGFDSPLHF
D: .
V: TRBV3-1

CDR3: CASSLGGAEHNYGYTF
D: .
V: TRBV7-6

CDR3: CASSPTSQGSGFGYTF
D: .
V: TRBV18

CDR3: CATSRDRALNTEAFF
D: .
V: TRBV15

CDR3: CASSSQRTTEAFF
D: .
V: TRBV7-8

CDR3: CASSLVDRSTYEQYF
D: TRBD1
V: TRBV5-6